The sequence of this T cell receptor (beta chain) was determined in a study of Ad26.COV2.S vaccination and SARS-CoV-2 variants. As for the study in general: In the study, Ad26.COV2.S was injected intramuscularly once, or twice 56 days apart. Notes on the study in general: Quantification of TCR breadth and depth may have yielded underestimates of total T cell responses.

The treatment denotes: 15 to 20 received Ad26.COV2.S at low or high dose, single or two shots; about 5 received placebo; per-sample allocation not given. Samples came from day 63 after the first vaccine or placebo injection. Spike of the Wuhan-strain SARS-CoV-2 was expressed by an Ad26 vector, which formed the vaccine. About this clone itself: Its target is not known.

Trimming took off 5 bases at V and 5 bases at J, with 10 bases between the two ends. CDR3 length: 13 residues. Germline CDR1 reads LNHDA; CDR2 reads SQIVND (reference sequence). Method: immunoSEQ multiplex PCR; TCRdb's copy keeps in-frame clones and lacks some. The sample holds around 300,000 clones; approximately 87% are singletons and the top ten take approximately 5.8%. The clonotype comes from a person between 18 and 65 years old who received the Ad26.COV2.S COVID-19 vaccine or a placebo. This chain joins TRBV19 and TRBJ1-5; D is undetermined. The material was peripheral blood, obtained in a trial of Ad26.COV2.S vaccine versus placebo. The CDR3 region has the DNA TGTGCCAGTAGTCGGGAGTGGGATCAGCCCCAGCATTTT. Translating gives CASSREWDQPQHF.